This record covers a single T cell receptor (beta chain). These data are taken from a study of blood T cell repertoires in COVID-19. This CDR3 contains 13 residues. The germline V gene has CDR1 SGHTA and CDR2 FQGNSA. V lost 3 bases, J lost 6 bases, and 10 bases lay in between. TCRdb keeps only in-frame clones here, not all; method: immunoSEQ multiplex PCR. In the table there are fewer than 25,000 clones, approximately 90% of which are singletons. The receptor's source is a woman aged 80 or over with active COVID-19. What was sequenced was peripheral blood. The V call is TRBV7-2, the J call TRBJ2-3; tentatively, D is TRBD2 (5 bases). CDR3 bases: TGTGCCAGCAGCTTCGACGGGGATGATACGCAGTATTTT. It is translated as CASSFDGDDTQYF.